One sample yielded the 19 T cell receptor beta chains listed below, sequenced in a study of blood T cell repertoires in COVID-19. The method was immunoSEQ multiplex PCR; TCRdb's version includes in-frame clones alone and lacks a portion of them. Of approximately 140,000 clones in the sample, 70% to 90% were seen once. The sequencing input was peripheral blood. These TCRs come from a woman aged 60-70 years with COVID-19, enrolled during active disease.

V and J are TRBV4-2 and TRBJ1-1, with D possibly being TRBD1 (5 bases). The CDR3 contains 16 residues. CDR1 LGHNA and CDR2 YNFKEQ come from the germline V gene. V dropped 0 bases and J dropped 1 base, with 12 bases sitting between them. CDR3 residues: CASSQEPGQENTEAFF. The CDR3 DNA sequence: TGTGCCAGCAGCCAAGAGCCCGGACAAGAGAACACTGAAGCTTTCTTT.

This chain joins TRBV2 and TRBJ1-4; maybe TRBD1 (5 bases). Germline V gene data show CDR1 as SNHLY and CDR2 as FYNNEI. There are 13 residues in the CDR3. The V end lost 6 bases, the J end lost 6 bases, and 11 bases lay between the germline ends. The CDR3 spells CASRAGEYEKLFF. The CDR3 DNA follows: TGTGCCAGCAGGGCGGGGGAGTATGAAAAACTGTTTTTT.

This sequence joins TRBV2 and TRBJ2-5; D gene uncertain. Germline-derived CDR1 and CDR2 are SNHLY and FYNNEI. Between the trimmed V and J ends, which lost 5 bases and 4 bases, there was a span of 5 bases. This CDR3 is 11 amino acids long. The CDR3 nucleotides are TGTGCCAGCAGTCTAAGAGAGACCCAGTACTTC. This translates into CASSLRETQYF.

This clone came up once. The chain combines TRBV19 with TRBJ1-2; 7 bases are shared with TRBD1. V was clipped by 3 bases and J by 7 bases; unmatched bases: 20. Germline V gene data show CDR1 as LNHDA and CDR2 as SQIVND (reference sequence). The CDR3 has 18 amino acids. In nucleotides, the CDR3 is TGTGCCAGTAGTATTAACTACGGCAGACAGGGTCCCTTATTTGGCTACACCTTC. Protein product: CASSINYGRQGPLFGYTF.

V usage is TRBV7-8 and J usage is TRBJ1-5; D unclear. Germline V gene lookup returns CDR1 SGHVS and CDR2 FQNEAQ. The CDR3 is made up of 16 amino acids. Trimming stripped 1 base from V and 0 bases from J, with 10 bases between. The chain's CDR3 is CASSLDSRYSNQPQHF. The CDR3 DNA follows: TGTGCCAGCAGCTTAGACAGTCGATATAGCAATCAGCCCCAGCATTTT.

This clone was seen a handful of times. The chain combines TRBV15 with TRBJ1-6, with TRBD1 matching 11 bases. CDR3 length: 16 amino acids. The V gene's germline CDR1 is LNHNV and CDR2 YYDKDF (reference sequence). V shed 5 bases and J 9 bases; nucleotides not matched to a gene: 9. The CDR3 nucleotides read TGTGCCACCAGCGTCTTAGGGACAGGGGGGGCTTCACCCCTCCACTTT. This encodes CATSVLGTGGASPLHF. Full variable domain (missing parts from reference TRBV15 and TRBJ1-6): DAMVIQNPRYQVTQFGKPVTLSCSQTLNHNVMYWYQQKSSQAPKLLFHYYDKDFNNEADTPDNFQSRRPNTSFCFLDIRSPGLGDTAMYLCATSVLGTGGASPLHFGNGTRLTVT.

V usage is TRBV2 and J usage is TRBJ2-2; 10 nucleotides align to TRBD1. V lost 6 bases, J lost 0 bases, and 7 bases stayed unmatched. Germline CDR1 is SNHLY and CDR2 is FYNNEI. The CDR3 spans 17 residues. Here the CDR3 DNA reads TGTGCCAGCAGAAGGGGACAGGGGATCGCGAACACCGGGGAGCTGTTTTTT. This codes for CASRRGQGIANTGELFF.

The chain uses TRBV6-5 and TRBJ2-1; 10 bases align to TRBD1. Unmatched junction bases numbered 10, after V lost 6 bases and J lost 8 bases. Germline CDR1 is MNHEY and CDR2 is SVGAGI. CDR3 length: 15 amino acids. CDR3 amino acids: CASRPRDRGRHEQFF. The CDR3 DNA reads TGTGCCAGCAGGCCCCGGGACAGGGGCCGTCATGAGCAGTTCTTC.

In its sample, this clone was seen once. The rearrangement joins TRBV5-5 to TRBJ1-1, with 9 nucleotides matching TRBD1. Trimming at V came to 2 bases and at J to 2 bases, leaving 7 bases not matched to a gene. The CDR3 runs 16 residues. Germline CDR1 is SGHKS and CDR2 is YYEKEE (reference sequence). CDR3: CASSFPSGQGNTEAFF. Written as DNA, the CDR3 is TGTGCCAGCAGCTTCCCCTCGGGACAGGGTAACACTGAAGCTTTCTTT. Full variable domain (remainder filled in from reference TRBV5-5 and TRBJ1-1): DAGVTQSPTHLIKTRGQQVTLRCSPISGHKSVSWYQQVLGQGPQFIFQYYEKEERGRGNFPDRFSARQFPNYSSELNVNALLLGDSALYLCASSFPSGQGNTEAFFGQGTRLTVV.

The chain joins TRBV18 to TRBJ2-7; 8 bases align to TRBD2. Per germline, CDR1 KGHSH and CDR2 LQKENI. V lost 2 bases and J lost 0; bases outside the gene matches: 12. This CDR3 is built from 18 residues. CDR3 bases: TGTGCCAGCTCACCATCTTCCGGGCGGGGGGCACCCTCCTACGAGCAGTACTTC. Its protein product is CASSPSSGRGAPSYEQYF.

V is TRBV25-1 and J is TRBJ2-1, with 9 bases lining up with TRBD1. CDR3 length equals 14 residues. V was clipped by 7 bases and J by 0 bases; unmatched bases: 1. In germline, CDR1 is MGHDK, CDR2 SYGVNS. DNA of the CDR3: TGTGCCAGCAACAGGGGGCTCTCCTACAATGAGCAGTTCTTC. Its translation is CASNRGLSYNEQFF. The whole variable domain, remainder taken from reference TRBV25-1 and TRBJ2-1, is EADIYQTPRYLVIGTGKKITLECSQTMGHDKMYWYQQDPGMELHLIHYSYGVNSTEKGDLSSESTVSRIRTEHFPLTLESARPSHTSQYLCASNRGLSYNEQFFGPGTRLTVL.

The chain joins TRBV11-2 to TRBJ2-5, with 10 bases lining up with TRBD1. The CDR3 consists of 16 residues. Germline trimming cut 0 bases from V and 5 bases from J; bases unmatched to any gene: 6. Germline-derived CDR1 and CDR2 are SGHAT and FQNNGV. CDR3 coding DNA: TGTGCCAGCAGCTTAGAAAGGGACAGGGGAAGGGAGACCCAGTACTTC. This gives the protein CASSLERDRGRETQYF.

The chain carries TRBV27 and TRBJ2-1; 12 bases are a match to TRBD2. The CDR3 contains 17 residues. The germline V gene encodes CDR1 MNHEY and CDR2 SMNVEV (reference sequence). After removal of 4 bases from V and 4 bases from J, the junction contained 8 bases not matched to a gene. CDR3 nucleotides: TGTGCCAGCAGTTCTAGAGTTGGACTAGCGGGATACAATGAGCAGTTCTTC. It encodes CASSSRVGLAGYNEQFF.

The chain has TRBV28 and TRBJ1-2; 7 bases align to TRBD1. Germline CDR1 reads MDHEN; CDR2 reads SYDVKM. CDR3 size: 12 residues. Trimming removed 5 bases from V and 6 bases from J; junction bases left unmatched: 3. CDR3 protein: CASSTTGDGYTF. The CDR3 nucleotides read TGTGCCAGCAGTACCACAGGGGATGGCTACACCTTC.

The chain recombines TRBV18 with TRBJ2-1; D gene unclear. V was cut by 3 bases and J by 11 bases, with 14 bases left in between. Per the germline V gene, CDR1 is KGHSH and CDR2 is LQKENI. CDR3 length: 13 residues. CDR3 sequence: CASSPAPMRKQFF. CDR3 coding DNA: TGTGCCAGCTCACCGGCTCCGATGAGGAAGCAGTTCTTC.

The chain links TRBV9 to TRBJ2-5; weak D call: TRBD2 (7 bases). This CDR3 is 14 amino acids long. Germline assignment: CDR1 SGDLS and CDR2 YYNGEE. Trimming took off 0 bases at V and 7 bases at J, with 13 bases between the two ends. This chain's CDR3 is CASSVGRGGGTQYF. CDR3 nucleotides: TGTGCCAGCAGCGTAGGCAGGGGAGGGGGGACCCAGTACTTC.

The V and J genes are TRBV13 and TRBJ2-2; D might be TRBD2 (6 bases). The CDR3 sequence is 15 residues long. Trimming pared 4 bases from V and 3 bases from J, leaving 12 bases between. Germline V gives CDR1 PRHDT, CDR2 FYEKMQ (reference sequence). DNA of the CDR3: TGTGCCAGCAGCTACCAGGGAGGTGACACCGGGGAGCTGTTTTTT. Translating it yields CASSYQGGDTGELFF.

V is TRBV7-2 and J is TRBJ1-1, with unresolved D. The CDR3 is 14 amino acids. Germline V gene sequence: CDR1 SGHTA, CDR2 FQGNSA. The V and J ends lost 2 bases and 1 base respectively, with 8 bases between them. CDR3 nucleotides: TGTGCCAGCAGCTTACTTGCGGGGAACACTGAAGCTTTCTTT. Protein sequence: CASSLLAGNTEAFF.

The CDR3 protein is CASSLGRIGGELFF. In DNA, the CDR3 is TGTGCCAGCAGCTTAGGCCGTATCGGCGGGGAGCTGTTTTTT. This rearrangement joins TRBV11-3 to TRBJ2-2; D not resolved. Germline V gene data show CDR1 as SGHNT and CDR2 as YENEEA. The CDR3 runs to 14 residues. Trimming took 1 base from V and 7 from J, leaving 10 bases between them.